This T cell receptor beta chain was identified during a study of monozygotic twins with inflammatory bowel disease. Overall study findings and caveats: A reduction in TCRbeta diversity (inverse Simpson) was seen in IBD patients relative to healthy co-twins.

Germline loops: CDR1 MGHRA, CDR2 YSYEKL. CDR3 length: 16 residues. In regard to this clonotype: No antigen is known for it.

UMIs were attached via template switching, each with a 6-nucleotide sample barcode. Two nested PCRs, of around 16 and 10 cycles, processed TCRalpha and TCRbeta cDNA. From the 5' RACE reads, TCRdb lists one entry per CDR3 protein and no DNA. This repertoire includes 300,000 to 400,000 distinct CDR3 sequences. This clonotype was sampled from a human donor with ulcerative colitis or Crohn's disease, or a healthy co-twin of an affected twin (not recorded which). The source material was blood. The rearrangement uses TRBV4-1 and TRBJ2-3; lacking DNA, the TRBD1 call made by TCRdb goes unchecked. CDR3 loop: CSSSPSGGVFTDTQYF.